This T cell receptor (beta chain) comes out of a study of monozygotic twins with inflammatory bowel disease. The germline V gene encodes CDR1 MDHEN and CDR2 SYDVKM. The CDR3 sequence is 14 residues long. Researchers ran eight separate cDNA reactions for each sample. Researchers put TCRalpha and TCRbeta cDNA through two nested PCRs lasting approximately 16 and 9 cycles. TCRdb re-called the 5' RACE reads and gives one entry per CDR3 protein, without DNA. Its listing shows 350,000 to 550,000 distinct CDR3 sequences. The TCR comes from a human donor with ulcerative colitis or Crohn's disease, or a healthy co-twin of an affected twin (not recorded which). This chain connects TRBV28 to TRBJ1-3. Material: blood. The CDR3 region is CASSSSGSGNTIYF.